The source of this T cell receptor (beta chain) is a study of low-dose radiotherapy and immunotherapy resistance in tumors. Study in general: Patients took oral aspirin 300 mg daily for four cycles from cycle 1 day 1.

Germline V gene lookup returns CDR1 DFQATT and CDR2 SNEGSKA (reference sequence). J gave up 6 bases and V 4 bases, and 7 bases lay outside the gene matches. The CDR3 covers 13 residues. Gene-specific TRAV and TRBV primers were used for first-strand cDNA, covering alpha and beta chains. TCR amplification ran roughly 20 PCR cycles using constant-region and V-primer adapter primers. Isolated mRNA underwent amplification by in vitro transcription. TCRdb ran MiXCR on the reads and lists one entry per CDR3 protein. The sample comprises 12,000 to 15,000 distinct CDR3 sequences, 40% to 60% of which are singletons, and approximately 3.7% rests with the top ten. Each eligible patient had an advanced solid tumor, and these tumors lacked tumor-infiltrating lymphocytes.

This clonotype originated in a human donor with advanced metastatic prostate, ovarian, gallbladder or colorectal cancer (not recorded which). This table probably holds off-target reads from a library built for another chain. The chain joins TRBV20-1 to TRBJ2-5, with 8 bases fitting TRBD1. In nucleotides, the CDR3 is TGCAGTGCTATAGGGACAGGAGGGAAGACCCAGTACTTC. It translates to CSAIGTGGKTQYF.